This entry concerns a single TCR beta chain. Its antigen is still unknown. TCRdb's copy holds only in-frame clones and misses some; the assay was immunoSEQ multiplex PCR. The top ten clones hold about 0.06% of a sample with roughly 500,000 clones, roughly 95% of them seen once. The data stem from a study of shared clonotypes between healthy human individuals. Study observations and caveats: Generation probabilities of non-shared clonotypes were lower (relative to those shared by all four donors). Rarefaction gave evidence that sorted-subset sequencing remained incomplete despite large depth.

The CDR3 extends over 16 amino acids. Germline assignment: CDR1 SGHRS and CDR2 YFSETQ. The V and J ends lost 3 bases and 6 bases, in that order; junction bases with no gene match: 13. This clonotype originated in a woman younger than 45 in good health. The chain joins TRBV5-1 to TRBJ2-7; TRBD2 agrees at 9 bases. The sequenced sample was naive CD4+ T cells sorted from blood. Subset denoted: CD45RA+ positively selected. CDR3 in amino acids: CASSSGKTSGRSEQYF. The CDR3, as DNA: TGCGCCAGCAGCTCGGGCAAGACTAGCGGTCGTTCCGAGCAGTACTTC.